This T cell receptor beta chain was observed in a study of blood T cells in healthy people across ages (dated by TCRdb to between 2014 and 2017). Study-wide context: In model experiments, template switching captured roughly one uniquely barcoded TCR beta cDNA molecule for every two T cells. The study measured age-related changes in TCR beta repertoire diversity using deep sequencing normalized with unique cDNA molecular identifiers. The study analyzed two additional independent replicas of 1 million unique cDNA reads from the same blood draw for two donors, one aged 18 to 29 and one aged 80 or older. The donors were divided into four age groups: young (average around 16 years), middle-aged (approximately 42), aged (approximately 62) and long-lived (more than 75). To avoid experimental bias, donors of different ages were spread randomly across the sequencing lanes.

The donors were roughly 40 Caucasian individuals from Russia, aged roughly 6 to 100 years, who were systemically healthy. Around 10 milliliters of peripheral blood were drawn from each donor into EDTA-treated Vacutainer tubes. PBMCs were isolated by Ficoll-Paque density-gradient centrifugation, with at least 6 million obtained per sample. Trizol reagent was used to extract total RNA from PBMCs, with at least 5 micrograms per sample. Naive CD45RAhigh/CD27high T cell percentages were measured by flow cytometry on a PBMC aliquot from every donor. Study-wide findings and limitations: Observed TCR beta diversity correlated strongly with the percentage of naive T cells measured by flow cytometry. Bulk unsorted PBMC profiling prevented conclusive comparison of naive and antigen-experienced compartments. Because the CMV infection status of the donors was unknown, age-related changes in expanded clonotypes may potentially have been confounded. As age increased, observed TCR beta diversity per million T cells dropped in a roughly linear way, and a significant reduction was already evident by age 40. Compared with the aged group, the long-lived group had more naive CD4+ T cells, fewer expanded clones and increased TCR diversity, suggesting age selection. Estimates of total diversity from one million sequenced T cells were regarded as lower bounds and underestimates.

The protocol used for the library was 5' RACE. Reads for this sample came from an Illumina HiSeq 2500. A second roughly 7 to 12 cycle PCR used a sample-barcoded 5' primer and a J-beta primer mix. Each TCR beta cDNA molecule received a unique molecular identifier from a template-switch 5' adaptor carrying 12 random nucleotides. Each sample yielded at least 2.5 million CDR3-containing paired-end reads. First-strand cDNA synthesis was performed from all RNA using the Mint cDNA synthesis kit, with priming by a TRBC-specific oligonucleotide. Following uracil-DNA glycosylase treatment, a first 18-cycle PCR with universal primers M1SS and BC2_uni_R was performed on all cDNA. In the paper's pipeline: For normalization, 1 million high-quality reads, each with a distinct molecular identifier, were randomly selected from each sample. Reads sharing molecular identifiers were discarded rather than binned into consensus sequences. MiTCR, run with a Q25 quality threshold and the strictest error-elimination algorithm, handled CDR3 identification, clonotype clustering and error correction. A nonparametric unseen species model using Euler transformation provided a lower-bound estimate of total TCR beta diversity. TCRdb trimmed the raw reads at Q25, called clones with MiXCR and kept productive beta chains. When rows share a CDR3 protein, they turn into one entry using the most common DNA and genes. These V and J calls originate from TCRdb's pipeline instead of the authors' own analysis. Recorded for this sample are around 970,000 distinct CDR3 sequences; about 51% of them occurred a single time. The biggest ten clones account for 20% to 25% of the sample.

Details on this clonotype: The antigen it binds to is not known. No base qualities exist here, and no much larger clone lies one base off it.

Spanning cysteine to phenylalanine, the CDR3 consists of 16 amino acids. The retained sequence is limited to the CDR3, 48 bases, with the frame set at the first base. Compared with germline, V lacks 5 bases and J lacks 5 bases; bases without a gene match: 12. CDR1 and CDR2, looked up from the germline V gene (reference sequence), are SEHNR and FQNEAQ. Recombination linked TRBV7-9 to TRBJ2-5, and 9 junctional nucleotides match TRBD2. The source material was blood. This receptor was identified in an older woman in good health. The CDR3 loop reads CASSKLAGVRMETQYF. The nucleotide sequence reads TGTGCCAGCAGCAAATTAGCGGGAGTAAGGATGGAGACCCAGTACTTC.